A selection of T cell receptor beta chains follows, all from one sample in a study of CD8 T cells in ankylosing spondylitis. TCRdb reanalysed the 5' RACE reads using MiXCR and keeps one entry per CDR3 protein. The sample has about 130,000 distinct CDR3 sequences, 5.5% to 7.5% seen once. The sample comprised blood, either unsorted or a sorted T cell fraction (not recorded which). All receptors come from a female donor with ankylosing spondylitis or in good health (not recorded which). Both conserved end residues are part of each CDR3. A D gene is named only where the DNA matches it firmly. Clone size is stated in some rows and not others, as once, few, many or a class when expanded.

j_gene	v_gene	abundance	d_gene	CDR3nt	CDR3aa
TRBJ1-1	TRBV9	many	NA	TGTGCCAGCAGCCCCTCCGGGGGAGGAGGAGGGGGTGAAGCTTTCTTT	CASSPSGGGGGGEAFF
TRBJ1-3	TRBV18	NA	NA	TGTGCCAGCTCACCTATCGGGACGGTCTCTGGAAACACCATATATTTT	CASSPIGTVSGNTIYF
TRBJ2-5	TRBV20-1	many	TRBD2	TGCAGTGCTAGGGGGACTATGGCCGAAGAGACCCAGTACTTC	CSARGTMAEETQYF
TRBJ1-5	TRBV25-1	many	NA	TGTGCCAGCAGTGGCAGGAGCAATCAGCCCCAGCATTTT	CASSGRSNQPQHF
TRBJ2-5	TRBV7-2	many	TRBD2	TGTGCCAGCAGCCTGACTAGCGCATCAGAGACCCAGTACTTC	CASSLTSASETQYF
TRBJ1-2	TRBV15	many	NA	TGTGCCACCAGCAGACCTTCTGGGCGGGGACCTAACTATGGCTACACCTTC	CATSRPSGRGPNYGYTF
TRBJ1-5	TRBV28	few	NA	TGTGCCAGCAGTTTATGGGTCGGTGGCGGCAATCAGCCCCAGCATTTT	CASSLWVGGGNQPQHF
TRBJ2-5	TRBV7-9	many	NA	TGTGCCAGCAGCTGGGTTGGAAGTTTTCAAGAGACCCAGTACTTC	CASSWVGSFQETQYF
TRBJ1-5	TRBV6-2/TRBV6-3	many	NA	TGTGCCAGCAGTTCCAGGGGAGTTCAGCCCCAGCATTTT	CASSSRGVQPQHF
TRBJ1-5	TRBV20-1	many	TRBD1	TGCAGTGCTAGAGATTCCGGGACAGGGGCCATCAATCAGCCCCAGCATTTT	CSARDSGTGAINQPQHF
TRBJ2-7	TRBV4-1	many	TRBD1	TGCGCCAGCAGCCAGAAGGGACAGGAATACGAGCAGTACTTC	CASSQKGQEYEQYF
TRBJ2-7	TRBV29-1	many	TRBD1	TGCAGCGTCTCAGGGGGCGGTGAGCAGTACTTC	CSVSGGGEQYF
TRBJ2-7	TRBV4-3	many	TRBD2	TGCGCCAGCAGCCACCAGACTAGCGGCTCCTACGAGCAGTACTTC	CASSHQTSGSYEQYF
TRBJ2-7	TRBV18	NA	TRBD1	TGTGCCAGCTCAACCCCGGGACAGAGGTTCGAGCAGTACTTC	CASSTPGQRFEQYF
TRBJ1-6	TRBV4-2	many	NA	TGTGCCAGCAGCCAAGAAGGACAGTTCTCCTATAATTCACCCCTCCACTTT	CASSQEGQFSYNSPLHF